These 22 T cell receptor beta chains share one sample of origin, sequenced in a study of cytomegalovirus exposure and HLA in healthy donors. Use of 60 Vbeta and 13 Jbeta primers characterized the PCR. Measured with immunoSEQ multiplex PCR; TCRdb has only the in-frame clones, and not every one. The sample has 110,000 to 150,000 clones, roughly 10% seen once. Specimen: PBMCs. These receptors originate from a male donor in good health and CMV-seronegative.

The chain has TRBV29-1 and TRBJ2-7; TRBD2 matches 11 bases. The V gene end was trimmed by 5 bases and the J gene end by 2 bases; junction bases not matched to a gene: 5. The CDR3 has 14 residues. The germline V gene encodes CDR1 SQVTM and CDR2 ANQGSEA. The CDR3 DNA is TGCAGCGTTTCCTTAGCGGGAGGGACCTACGAGCAGTACTTC. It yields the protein CSVSLAGGTYEQYF.

The CDR3 loop reads CASSQDPGTGEFYGYTF. DNA of the CDR3: TGTGCCAGCAGCCAAGACCCCGGGACAGGAGAATTCTATGGCTACACCTTC. The rearrangement links TRBV4-2 to TRBJ1-2, with 8 bases identical to TRBD1. The trim removed 0 bases at V and 4 bases at J, leaving 10 bases unmatched. This CDR3 is built from 17 residues. Germline CDR1 is LGHNA and CDR2 is YNFKEQ.

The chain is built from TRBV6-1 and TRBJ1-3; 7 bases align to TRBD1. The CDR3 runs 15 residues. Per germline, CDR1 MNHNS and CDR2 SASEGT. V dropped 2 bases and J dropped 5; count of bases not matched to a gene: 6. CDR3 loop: CASSELVTGRNTIYF. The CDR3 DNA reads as TGTGCCAGCAGTGAACTGGTGACAGGGAGAAACACCATATATTTT.

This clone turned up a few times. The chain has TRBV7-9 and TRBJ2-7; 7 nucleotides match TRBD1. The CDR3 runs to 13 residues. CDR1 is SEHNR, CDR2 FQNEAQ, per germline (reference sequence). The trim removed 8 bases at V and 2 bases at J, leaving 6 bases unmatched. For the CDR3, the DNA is TGTGCCAGCTCGCCGGGACAGACCTACGAGCAGTACTTC. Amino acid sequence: CASSPGQTYEQYF.

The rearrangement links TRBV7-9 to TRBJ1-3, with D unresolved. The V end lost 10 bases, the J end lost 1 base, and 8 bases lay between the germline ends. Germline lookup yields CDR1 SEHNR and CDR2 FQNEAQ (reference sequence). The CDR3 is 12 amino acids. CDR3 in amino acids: CATQASGNTIYF. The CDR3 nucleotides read TGTGCCACTCAAGCATCTGGAAACACCATATATTTT.

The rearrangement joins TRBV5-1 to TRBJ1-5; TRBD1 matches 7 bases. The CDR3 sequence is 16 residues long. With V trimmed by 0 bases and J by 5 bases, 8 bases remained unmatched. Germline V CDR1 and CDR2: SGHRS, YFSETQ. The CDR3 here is CASSLGTGVGDQPQHF. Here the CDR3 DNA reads TGCGCCAGCAGCTTGGGCACAGGGGTTGGTGATCAGCCCCAGCATTTT.

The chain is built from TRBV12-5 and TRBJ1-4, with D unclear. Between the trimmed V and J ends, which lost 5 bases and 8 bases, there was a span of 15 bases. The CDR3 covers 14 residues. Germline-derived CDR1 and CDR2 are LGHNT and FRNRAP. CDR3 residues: CASGASPPGEKLFF. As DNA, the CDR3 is TGTGCTAGTGGTGCCTCCCCCCCCGGGGAAAAACTGTTTTTT.

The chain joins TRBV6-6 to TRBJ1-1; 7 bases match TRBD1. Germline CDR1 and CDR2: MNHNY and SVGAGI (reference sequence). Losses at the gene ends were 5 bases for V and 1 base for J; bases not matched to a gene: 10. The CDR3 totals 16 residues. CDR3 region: CASSTNTGTANTEAFF. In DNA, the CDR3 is TGTGCCAGCAGTACAAATACCGGGACAGCGAACACTGAAGCTTTCTTT.

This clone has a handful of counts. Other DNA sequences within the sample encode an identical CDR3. CDR3 sequence reads: CASSQERSRRGGANVLTF. Here the CDR3 DNA reads TGTGCCAGCAGCCAAGAGAGGTCTCGCCGCGGTGGGGCCAACGTCCTGACTTTC. The chain links TRBV4-2 to TRBJ2-6; D call uncertain. The CDR3 contains 18 residues. V was trimmed by 0 bases and J by 3 bases, leaving 15 bases between them. The germline CDR1 and CDR2 sequences are LGHNA and YNFKEQ.

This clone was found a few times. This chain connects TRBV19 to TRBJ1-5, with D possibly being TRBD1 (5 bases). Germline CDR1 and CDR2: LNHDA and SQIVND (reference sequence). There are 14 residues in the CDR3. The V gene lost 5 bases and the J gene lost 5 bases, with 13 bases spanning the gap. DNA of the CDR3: TGTGCCAGTAGTCTAACAGGTTCGCATCAGCCCCAGCATTTT. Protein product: CASSLTGSHQPQHF.

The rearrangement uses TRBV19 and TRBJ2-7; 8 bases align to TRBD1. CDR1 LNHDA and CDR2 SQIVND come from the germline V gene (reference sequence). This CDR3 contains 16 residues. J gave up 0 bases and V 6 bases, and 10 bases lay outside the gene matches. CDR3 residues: CASSAPRDRTSYEQYF. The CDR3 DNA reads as TGTGCCAGTAGCGCCCCCCGGGACAGGACCTCCTACGAGCAGTACTTC.

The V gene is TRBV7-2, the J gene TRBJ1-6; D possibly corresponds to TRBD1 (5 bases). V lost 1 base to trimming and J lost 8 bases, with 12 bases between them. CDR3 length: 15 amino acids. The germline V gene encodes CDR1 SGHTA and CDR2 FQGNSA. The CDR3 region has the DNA TGTGCCAGCAGCTTAGGACAGCCTAGGGATTCACCCCTCCACTTT. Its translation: CASSLGQPRDSPLHF.

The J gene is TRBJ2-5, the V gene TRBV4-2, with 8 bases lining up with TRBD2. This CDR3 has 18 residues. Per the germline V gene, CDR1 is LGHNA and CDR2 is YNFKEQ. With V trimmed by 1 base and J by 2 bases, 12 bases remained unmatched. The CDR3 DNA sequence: TGTGCCAGCAGCCAAGTGCCCAGCGGGGGATCCCTTCAAGAGACCCAGTACTTC. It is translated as CASSQVPSGGSLQETQYF.

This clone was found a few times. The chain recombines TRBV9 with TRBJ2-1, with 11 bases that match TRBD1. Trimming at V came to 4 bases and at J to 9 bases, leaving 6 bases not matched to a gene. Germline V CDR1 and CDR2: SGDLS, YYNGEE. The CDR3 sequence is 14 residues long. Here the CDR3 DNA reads TGTGCCAGCAGCTTCGGACAGGGGGCTTTTGAGCAGTTCTTC. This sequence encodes CASSFGQGAFEQFF.

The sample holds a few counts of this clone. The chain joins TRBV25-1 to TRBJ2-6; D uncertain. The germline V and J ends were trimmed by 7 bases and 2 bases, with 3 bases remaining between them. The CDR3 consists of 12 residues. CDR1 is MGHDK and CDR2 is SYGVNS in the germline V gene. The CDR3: CASTAGANVLTF. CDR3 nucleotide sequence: TGTGCCAGCACCGCTGGGGCCAACGTCCTGACTTTC.

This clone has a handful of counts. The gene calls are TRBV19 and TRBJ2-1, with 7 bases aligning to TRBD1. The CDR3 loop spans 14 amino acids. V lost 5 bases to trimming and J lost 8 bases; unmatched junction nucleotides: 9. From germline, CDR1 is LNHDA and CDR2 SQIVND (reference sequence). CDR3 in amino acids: CASSRTTGSDEQFF. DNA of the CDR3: TGTGCCAGTAGTCGTACGACAGGGTCAGATGAGCAGTTCTTC.

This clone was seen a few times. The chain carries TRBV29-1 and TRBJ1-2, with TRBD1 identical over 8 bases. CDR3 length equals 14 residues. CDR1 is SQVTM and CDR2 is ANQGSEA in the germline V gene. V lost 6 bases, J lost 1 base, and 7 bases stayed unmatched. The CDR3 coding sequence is TGCAGCGTCAAGACAGGGGCGGTTAACTATGGCTACACCTTC. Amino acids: CSVKTGAVNYGYTF.

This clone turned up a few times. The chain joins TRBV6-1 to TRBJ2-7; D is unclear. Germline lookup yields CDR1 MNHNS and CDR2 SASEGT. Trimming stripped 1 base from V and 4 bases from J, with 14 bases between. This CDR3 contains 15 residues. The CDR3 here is CASSEEPRARYEQYF. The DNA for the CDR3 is TGTGCCAGCAGTGAAGAGCCCCGTGCCCGTTACGAGCAGTACTTC.

DNA of the CDR3: TGTGCCAGCAGCCTCATGACTAGCGGAAGCACAGATACGCAGTATTTT. The encoded protein is CASSLMTSGSTDTQYF. The chain couples TRBV13 to TRBJ2-3, with 9 bases that match TRBD2. The V segment lost 5 bases and the J segment 0 bases; nucleotides outside the gene matches: 6. CDR1 and CDR2 from the germline V gene are PRHDT and FYEKMQ (reference sequence). The CDR3 runs to 16 residues.

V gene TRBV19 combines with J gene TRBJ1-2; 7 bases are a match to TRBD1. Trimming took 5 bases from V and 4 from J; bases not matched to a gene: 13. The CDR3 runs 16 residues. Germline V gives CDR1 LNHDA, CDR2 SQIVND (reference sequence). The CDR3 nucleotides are TGTGCCAGTAGTTCGAATGACAGGGAGAGGATCTATGGCTACACCTTC. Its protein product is CASSSNDRERIYGYTF.

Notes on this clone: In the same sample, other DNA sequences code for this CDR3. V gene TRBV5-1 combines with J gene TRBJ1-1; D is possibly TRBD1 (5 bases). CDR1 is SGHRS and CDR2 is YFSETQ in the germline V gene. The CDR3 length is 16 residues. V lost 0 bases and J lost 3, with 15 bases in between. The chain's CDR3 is CASSLASVLGDTEAFF. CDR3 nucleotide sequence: TGCGCCAGCAGCTTGGCCTCGGTCTTAGGGGACACTGAAGCTTTCTTT.

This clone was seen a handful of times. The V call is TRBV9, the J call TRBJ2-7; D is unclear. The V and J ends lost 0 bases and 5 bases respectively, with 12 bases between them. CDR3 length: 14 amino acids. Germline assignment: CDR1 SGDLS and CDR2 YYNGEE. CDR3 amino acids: CASSVVPASDEQYF. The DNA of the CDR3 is TGTGCCAGCAGCGTAGTTCCCGCTTCAGACGAGCAGTACTTC.